These 18 T cell receptor beta chains were sequenced from one sample in a study of T cells in Graves' hyperthyroidism and ophthalmopathy. Amplification targeted TCR beta CDR3 regions from RNA transcripts. TCR CDR3 regions were first amplified by RT-PCR with HTBI primers. TCRdb recomputed calls from the multiplex PCR reads with MiXCR, one row per CDR3 protein. This sample yields about 500,000 distinct CDR3 sequences, of which around 16% are seen a single time; 25% to 30% belongs to the top ten. The sequenced sample was blood. Receptors were obtained from a woman aged 25 to 39 with Graves' ophthalmopathy.

This rearrangement joins TRBV27 to TRBJ1-2; D remains ambiguous. V shed 3 bases and J shed 6 bases, with 17 bases lying between them. Germline V gene lookup returns CDR1 MNHEY and CDR2 SMNVEV (reference sequence). The CDR3 runs to 15 residues. The CDR3 sequence is CASSLFWGFSDGYTF. The DNA of the CDR3 is TGTGCCAGCAGTTTGTTTTGGGGTTTTTCGGATGGCTACACCTTC.

The chain links TRBV15 to TRBJ2-3, with 12 bases aligning to TRBD2. Per germline, CDR1 LNHNV and CDR2 YYDKDF (reference sequence). V was clipped by 6 bases and J by 4 bases; unmatched bases: 8. CDR3 length: 16 amino acids. This chain's CDR3 is CATRKTSGSISDTQYF. The CDR3 nucleotides are TGTGCCACCAGGAAGACTAGCGGGAGCATTTCAGATACGCAGTATTTT.

This clonotype came up a few times. The chain is built from TRBV20-1 and TRBJ2-3, with 12 nucleotides matching TRBD2. This CDR3 is built from 13 residues. Germline CDR1 is DFQATT and CDR2 is SNEGSKA (reference sequence). In DNA, the CDR3 is TGCGGCCTAGCGGGAGGGGCCACAGATACGCAGTATTTT. Its protein product is CGLAGGATDTQYF.

Only a few counts were recorded for this clonotype. The chain carries TRBV27 and TRBJ1-6; D is perhaps TRBD1 (6 bases). The CDR3 has 18 residues. The V end was cut by 6 bases, the J end by 4 bases, with 22 bases between. Germline CDR1 MNHEY, CDR2 SMNVEV (reference sequence). DNA of the CDR3: TGTGCCAGCAGGCGACAGGTCCAATTTTTCTATTATAATTCACCCCTCCACTTT. It is translated as CASRRQVQFFYYNSPLHF.

This clonotype was picked up many times. The J gene is TRBJ2-1, the V gene TRBV27; the D call may be TRBD1 or TRBD2 (5 bases each). The CDR3 spans 14 residues. In germline, CDR1 is MNHEY, CDR2 SMNVEV (reference sequence). Deletions cut 4 bases from V and 5 bases from J, with 12 bases between. The CDR3 DNA is TGTGCCAGCAGTTGGGGGACGCCCAACAATGAGCAGTTCTTC. Encoded protein: CASSWGTPNNEQFF.

The chain links TRBV29-1 to TRBJ2-7; 8 nucleotides agree with TRBD2. Germline V gene sequence: CDR1 SQVTM, CDR2 ANQGSEA. The CDR3 is 13 residues long. The ends lost 4 bases at V and 6 bases at J; junction bases unmatched: 8. In nucleotides, the CDR3 is TGCAGCGTTGCCCCCGGGACTAGTGCCGAGCAGTACTTC. It is translated as CSVAPGTSAEQYF.

This clonotype came up a few times. V is TRBV6-5 and J is TRBJ1-1, with a weak D call TRBD1 (5 bases). The V end lost 2 bases, the J end lost 0 bases, and 16 bases lay between the germline ends. The CDR3 has 17 amino acids. Germline assignment: CDR1 MNHEY and CDR2 SVGAGI. CDR3 coding DNA: TGTGCCAGCAGTTACCGGGGGTTAGGAGTTTTGAACACTGAAGCTTTCTTT. It is translated as CASSYRGLGVLNTEAFF.

This clonotype was seen at least ten times. The CDR3 DNA reads TGTGCCAGCAGCTTGGCGGCAGGGATGGAAGAGACCCAGTACTTC. Encoded protein: CASSLAAGMEETQYF. This chain joins TRBV5-6 and TRBJ2-5, with TRBD1 as a possible D gene (5 bases). The CDR3 totals 15 residues. Trimming cost V 0 bases and J 3 bases, with 12 bases left between them. In germline, CDR1 is SGHDT, CDR2 YYEEEE.

CDR3 protein: CASTRRDYTDTQYF. The CDR3 bases are TGTGCCAGCACCAGGCGGGACTACACAGATACGCAGTATTTT. The J gene is TRBJ2-3, the V gene TRBV6-2 or TRBV6-3; 7 positions match TRBD2. V lost 7 bases to trimming and J lost 2 bases; unmatched junction nucleotides: 6. The germline CDR1 and CDR2 sequences are MNHEY and SVGEGT. There are 14 residues in the CDR3.

This rearrangement joins TRBV5-1 to TRBJ2-3; 9 bases agree with TRBD2. Looked up from germline, CDR1 is SGHRS and CDR2 is YFSETQ. V dropped 0 bases and J dropped 0; count of bases not matched to a gene: 5. The CDR3 runs to 17 residues. The CDR3 DNA reads TGCGCCAGCAGCTTGGTCCCTAGCGGGACTAGCACAGATACGCAGTATTTT. This encodes CASSLVPSGTSTDTQYF.

In its sample, this clonotype was seen many times. CDR3 protein: CASSQPGGYGYTF. The CDR3 coding sequence is TGTGCCAGCAGCCAACCAGGGGGGTATGGCTACACCTTC. The chain employs TRBV3-1 and TRBJ1-2, with TRBD1 matching 7 bases. The CDR3 extends over 13 amino acids. The V gene end was trimmed by 2 bases and the J gene end by 5 bases; junction bases not matched to a gene: 2. CDR1 is LGHDT, CDR2 YNNKEL, per germline (reference sequence).

This sequence joins TRBV20-1 and TRBJ2-2, with 7 bases fitting TRBD2. The J segment lost 5 bases and the V segment lost 5 bases, leaving 17 bases of the junction unmatched. Germline V gene sequence: CDR1 DFQATT, CDR2 SNEGSKA (reference sequence). This CDR3 spans 17 amino acids. DNA of the CDR3: TGCAGTGCTCCTTTGGGAGGGAATTCTTCCTCTACCGGGGAGCTGTTTTTT. Translation: CSAPLGGNSSSTGELFF.

There are a few counts of this clonotype. The V gene is TRBV25-1, the J gene TRBJ2-7; 10 bases are a match to TRBD1. The CDR3 runs to 17 residues. V dropped 3 bases and J dropped 3; count of bases not matched to a gene: 11. Germline V gene sequence: CDR1 MGHDK, CDR2 SYGVNS. Here the CDR3 DNA reads TGTGCCAGCAGTGACTATAGCGGGGACAGGGGCGACTACGAGCAGTACTTC. Amino acids: CASSDYSGDRGDYEQYF.

This chain uses TRBV29-1 with TRBJ2-2; 10 bases match TRBD1. J lost 4 bases, V lost 4 bases, and 3 bases had no gene match. Germline loops: CDR1 SQVTM, CDR2 ANQGSEA. This CDR3 has 14 amino acids. The chain's CDR3 is CSVAWTGGTGELFF. The CDR3 bases are TGCAGCGTTGCTTGGACAGGGGGCACCGGGGAGCTGTTTTTT.

This clonotype was observed a few times. Being one base from a much bigger clone, this may be a read error. This chain joins TRBV25-1 and TRBJ1-1; D gene unclear. Germline V gives CDR1 MGHDK, CDR2 SYGVNS. With 6 bases removed from V and 4 bases from J, the gap between germline ends came to 6 bases. CDR3 length: 11 amino acids. The DNA for the CDR3 is TGTGCCAGCAGGAGGAGCACTGAAGCTTTCTTT. Encoded protein: CASRRSTEAFF.

At least ten counts were recorded for this clonotype. The gene calls are TRBV5-5 and TRBJ2-7, with D possibly being TRBD1 (5 bases). The CDR3 covers 14 residues. Germline lookup yields CDR1 SGHKS and CDR2 YYEKEE (reference sequence). Trimming pared 2 bases from V and 5 bases from J, leaving 14 bases between. In DNA, the CDR3 is TGTGCCAGCAGCTTAAAAGTCAGGGTCGACGAGCAGTACTTC. Protein sequence: CASSLKVRVDEQYF.

There are many counts of this clonotype. The CDR3 bases are TGTGCCAGCAGCGTAGCGCTAGCGGGATTTCAAGAGACCCAGTACTTC. Residues: CASSVALAGFQETQYF. The V gene is TRBV9, the J gene TRBJ2-5, with TRBD2 matching 9 bases. From germline, CDR1 is SGDLS and CDR2 YYNGEE. The CDR3 contains 16 residues. The trim removed 0 bases at V and 2 bases at J, leaving 5 bases unmatched.

The rearrangement uses TRBV25-1 and TRBJ2-3, with 9 bases matching TRBD1. Per the germline V gene, CDR1 is MGHDK and CDR2 is SYGVNS. V was clipped by 3 bases and J by 5 bases; unmatched bases: 6. This CDR3 has 15 residues. The CDR3 reads CASSDWRQGEDTQYF. The CDR3 DNA reads as TGTGCCAGCAGTGATTGGAGACAGGGGGAAGATACGCAGTATTTT.